These T cell receptor beta chains were read from a single sample in a study of tumor-infiltrating lymphocytes in primary liver carcinoma. MiXCR, applied by TCRdb to the multiplex PCR reads, yields one record per CDR3 protein. The table lists tens of thousands of distinct CDR3 sequences, just over 70% of them singletons. Source material: liver tumor tissue from sampling region 5. Source of these receptors: a man aged 35-49 years with primary liver carcinoma and hepatitis B virus infection. Both conserved end residues are part of each CDR3. Fields, in order: J gene, clone size, V gene, D gene, CDR3 protein, CDR3 DNA. D genes are given only for firm matches. The size entry is marked missing in some rows and otherwise reads once, few, many or a size class.

TRBJ2-7	NA	TRBV29-1	TRBD2	CNVLAESSYEQYF	TGCAACGTTCTAGCGGAGAGCTCTTACGAGCAGTACTTC
TRBJ2-7	NA	TRBV10-3	NA	CAIRRDLEGGQYF	TGTGCCATCAGACGGGACCTTGAAGGTGGGCAGTACTTC
TRBJ2-2	NA	TRBV4-1	NA	CASSQGPVTSKVRDLLF	TGCGCCAGCAGCCAAGGTCCCGTGACCTCCAAAGTCCGGGACCTGTTATTT
TRBJ1-2	NA	TRBV12-3/TRBV12-4	NA	CASSSGAGHGYNF	TGTGCCAGCAGCTCGGGCGCGGGCCATGGCTACAACTTC
TRBJ2-3	NA	TRBV6-1	TRBD2	CASSQLAGLTTNAQYF	TGTGCCAGCAGTCAGTTAGCGGGTTTAACCACAAATGCGCAGTATTTT
TRBJ1-4	many	TRBV10-2	TRBD1	CASSADRVNEKLFF	TGCGCCAGCAGTGCCGACAGGGTCAATGAAAAACTGTTTTTT
TRBJ1-5	few	TRBV2	NA	CASSDAAGNQPQHF	TGTGCCAGCAGTGATGCGGCAGGGAATCAGCCCCAGCATTTT
TRBJ1-1	NA	TRBV11-3	TRBD1	CASSLTGGIEAFF	TGTGCCAGCAGCTTGACAGGGGGGATTGAAGCTTTCTTT
TRBJ1-1	NA	TRBV10-3	TRBD1	CVAGGMQNHEAFF	TGTGTCGCAGGGGGGATGCAGAACCATGAGGCTTTCTTT
TRBJ2-4	NA	TRBV6-6	TRBD2	CATLWGGLAGEEGIQYF	TGTGCTACGTTGTGGGGGGGACTAGCGGGAGAAGAGGGCATTCAGTACTTC
TRBJ1-2	NA	TRBV29-1	NA	CSVADSRIYGYTF	TGCAGCGTTGCCGACAGCAGAATCTATGGCTACACCTTC
TRBJ1-5	NA	TRBV2	NA	CASSGGGMGAGQPQHF	TGTGCCAGCAGTGGGGGGGGTATGGGGGCTGGTCAGCCCCAGCATTTT
TRBJ2-6	NA	TRBV6-5	NA	CASSPTRPGTNVLTF	TGTGCCAGCAGTCCTACCCGCCCTGGGACCAACGTCCTGACTTTC
TRBJ2-3	once	TRBV6-1	NA	CASRRGDTQYF	TGTGCCAGCAGACGGGGAGATACGCAGTATTTT
TRBJ1-5	NA	TRBV28	NA	CASSFGGSGNNQPQHF	TGTGCCAGCTCCTTTGGAGGCAGTGGGAACAATCAGCCCCAGCATTTT
TRBJ2-3	NA	TRBV25-1	NA	CASSDRHHITDTQYF	TGTGCCAGCAGTGACCGGCATCATATCACAGATACGCAGTATTTT
TRBJ1-1	NA	TRBV29-1	NA	CSVGGGSYSDGRRRTDAFF	TGCAGCGTTGGGGGGGGGTCCTACTCAGACGGGCGAAGAAGAACTGATGCTTTCTTT
TRBJ1-5	NA	TRBV11-2	NA	CANSLHGGLGQSQHF	TGTGCCAACAGCTTACATGGGGGCCTCGGGCAGTCCCAGCATTTT
TRBJ2-7	NA	TRBV6-2/TRBV6-3	TRBD2	CANTSGNSYEHYF	TGTGCCAATACTAGCGGGAACTCCTACGAGCACTACTTC
TRBJ1-1	NA	TRBV24-1	TRBD1	CATKDRGPNTEAFF	TGTGCCACCAAGGACAGGGGCCCCAACACTGAAGCTTTCTTT
TRBJ2-7	once	TRBV29-1	TRBD1	CSVPRAGGHEQYF	TGCAGCGTTCCCAGGGCAGGGGGCCACGAGCAGTACTTC
TRBJ2-3	once	TRBV29-1	NA	CSVETHWGEGGFSTDMQYF	TGCAGCGTTGAAACTCATTGGGGCGAGGGGGGGTTTAGCACAGATATGCAGTATTTT
TRBJ2-1	NA	TRBV6-2/TRBV6-3	NA	CASSYTSGVGGFF	TGTGCCAGCAGTTACACGTCCGGGGTAGGGGGGTTCTTC
TRBJ2-5	NA	TRBV11-2	NA	CAGGARDSAHQETQYF	TGTGCCGGAGGGGCACGGGACTCGGCCCACCAAGAGACCCAGTACTTC
TRBJ2-5	NA	TRBV10-3	TRBD1	CTIYGQGPQETQYF	TGTACCATCTATGGACAGGGACCCCAAGAGACCCAGTACTTC
TRBJ2-1	NA	TRBV4-1	TRBD2	CASGRAGGFNEQFF	TGCGCCAGCGGCCGGGCGGGAGGGTTCAATGAGCAGTTCTTC
TRBJ2-2	NA	TRBV11-2	TRBD2	CVSSPLAGWPWAGELFF	TGTGTCAGTAGCCCGTTAGCGGGATGGCCGTGGGCCGGGGAGCTGTTTTTT
TRBJ2-7	NA	TRBV11-2	TRBD1	CASSDGQGPYEQYF	TGTGCGAGCAGCGACGGACAGGGACCCTACGAGCAATACTTC
TRBJ1-1	NA	TRBV11-2	NA	CASSFNLGGRVAEAFF	TGTGCCAGCAGCTTCAATTTGGGCGGAAGAGTCGCCGAAGCCTTCTTT
TRBJ2-5	once	TRBV6-1	TRBD2	CASSEPASGPGETQYF	TGTGCCAGCAGTGAACCAGCTAGCGGCCCGGGGGAGACCCAGTACTTC
TRBJ1-1	many	TRBV6-5	NA	CASRPSGKNTEAFF	TGTGCCAGCAGACCATCTGGGAAGAACACTGAAGCTTTCTTT
TRBJ2-3	many	TRBV7-9	NA	CASRSTSGLYTQYF	TGTGCCAGCAGATCTACCTCCGGGTTATATACGCAGTATTTT
TRBJ1-5	NA	TRBV6-6	NA	CASCYRSDRPQHF	TGTGCTAGCTGTTACCGATCGGATCGGCCCCAGCATTTT
TRBJ2-3	NA	TRBV10-3	TRBD1	CSISEVRTGSTDTQYF	TGCTCCATCAGTGAGGTTAGGACAGGGAGCACAGATACGCAGTATTTT
TRBJ2-7	NA	TRBV5-6	NA	CTSSFTTGYYEQYF	TGTACCAGCAGCTTCACGACAGGCTACTACGAGCAGTACTTC
TRBJ2-7	few	TRBV6-1	TRBD1	CASRDANRGEQYF	TGTGCCAGCAGGGACGCTAACAGGGGCGAGCAGTACTTC
TRBJ1-1	once	TRBV12-3/TRBV12-4	NA	CASSAPENTEAFF	TGTGCCAGCAGTGCTCCGGAGAACACTGAAGCTTTCTTT
TRBJ2-7	NA	TRBV6-2/TRBV6-3	NA	CARSRGHTYEQYF	TGTGCCCGCAGCCGAGGCCACACCTACGAGCAGTACTTC
TRBJ1-2	NA	TRBV25-1	TRBD1	CASRRQGTNYGYTF	TGTGCAAGCAGGCGACAGGGAACTAACTATGGCTACACCTTC
TRBJ2-1	NA	TRBV29-1	NA	CSVEDTVGKVQFF	TGCAGCGTTGAGGACACCGTGGGCAAAGTGCAGTTCTTC
TRBJ1-2	NA	TRBV5-4	NA	CTSSLAGSRVGYTF	TGTACTAGCAGCTTGGCCGGTAGCAGGGTCGGCTACACCTTC
TRBJ2-6	once	TRBV7-9	NA	CASSLGSEANVLTF	TGTGCCAGCAGCCTAGGGTCGGAGGCCAACGTCCTGACTTTC
TRBJ2-2	once	TRBV29-1	NA	CSTQAQVAGELFF	TGCAGCACTCAGGCTCAGGTGGCCGGGGAGCTGTTTTTT
TRBJ2-1	NA	TRBV29-1	NA	CSALKGTGNNEQFF	TGCAGCGCTCTGAAGGGAACAGGGAACAATGAGCAGTTCTTC
TRBJ2-1	few	TRBV20-1	TRBD1	CSAPTGTGYNEQFF	TGCAGTGCGCCGACCGGGACAGGGTACAATGAGCAGTTCTTC
TRBJ2-3	many	TRBV5-6	NA	CASSLGRAVDTQYF	TGTGCCAGCAGCTTGGGACGAGCGGTAGATACGCAGTATTTT